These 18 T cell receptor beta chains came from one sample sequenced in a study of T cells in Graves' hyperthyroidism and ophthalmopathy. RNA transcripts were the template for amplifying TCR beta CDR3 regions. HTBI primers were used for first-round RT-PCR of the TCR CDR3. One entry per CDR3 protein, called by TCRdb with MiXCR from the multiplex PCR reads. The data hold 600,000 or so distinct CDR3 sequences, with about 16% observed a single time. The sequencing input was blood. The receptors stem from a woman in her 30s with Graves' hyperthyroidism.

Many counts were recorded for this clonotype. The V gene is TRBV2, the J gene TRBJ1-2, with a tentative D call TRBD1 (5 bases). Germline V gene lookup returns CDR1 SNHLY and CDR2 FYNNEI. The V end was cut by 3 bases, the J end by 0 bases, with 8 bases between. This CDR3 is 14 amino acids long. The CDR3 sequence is CASSEQGTNYGYTF. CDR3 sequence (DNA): TGTGCCAGCAGTGAGCAGGGCACTAACTATGGCTACACCTTC.

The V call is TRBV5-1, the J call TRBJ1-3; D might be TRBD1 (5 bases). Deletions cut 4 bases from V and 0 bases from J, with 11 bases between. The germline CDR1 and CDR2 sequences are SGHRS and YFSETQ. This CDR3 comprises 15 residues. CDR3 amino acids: CASSQGLASGNTIYF. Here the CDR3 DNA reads TGCGCCAGCAGCCAGGGTTTGGCCTCTGGAAACACCATATATTTT.

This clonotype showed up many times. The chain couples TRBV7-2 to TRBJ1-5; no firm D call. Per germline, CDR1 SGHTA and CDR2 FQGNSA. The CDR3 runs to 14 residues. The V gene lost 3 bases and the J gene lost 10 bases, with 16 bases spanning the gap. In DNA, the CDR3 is TGTGCCAGCAGCTTGGACCGGACGTACTCACCCCAGCATTTT. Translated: CASSLDRTYSPQHF.

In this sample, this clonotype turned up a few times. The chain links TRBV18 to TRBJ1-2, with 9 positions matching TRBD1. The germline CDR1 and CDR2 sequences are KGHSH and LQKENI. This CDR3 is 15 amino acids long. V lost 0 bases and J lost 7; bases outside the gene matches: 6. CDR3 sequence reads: CASSPPGTGTGGYTF. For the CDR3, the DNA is TGTGCCAGCTCACCACCCGGGACAGGGACTGGTGGCTACACCTTC.

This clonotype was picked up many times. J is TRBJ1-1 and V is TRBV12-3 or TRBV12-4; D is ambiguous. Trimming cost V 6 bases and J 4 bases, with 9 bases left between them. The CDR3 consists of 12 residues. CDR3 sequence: CASRPPGTEAFF. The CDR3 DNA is TGTGCCAGCAGACCTCCCGGCACTGAAGCTTTCTTT.

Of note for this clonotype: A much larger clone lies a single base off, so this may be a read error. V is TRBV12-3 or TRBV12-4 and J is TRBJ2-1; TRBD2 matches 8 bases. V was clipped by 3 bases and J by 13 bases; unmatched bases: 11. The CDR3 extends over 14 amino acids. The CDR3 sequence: CASSFASGSGLQFF. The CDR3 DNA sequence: TGTGCCAGCAGTTTTGCGAGCGGGAGTGGACTTCAGTTCTTC.

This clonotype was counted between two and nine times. Written as DNA, the CDR3 is TGTGCCAGCAGCCCTAGGACAGGGTCTGGGGAGCTGTTTTTT. This sequence encodes CASSPRTGSGELFF. The gene calls are TRBV13 and TRBJ2-2, with 8 bases aligning to TRBD1. The length of the CDR3 is 14 residues. In germline, CDR1 is PRHDT, CDR2 FYEKMQ (reference sequence). V trimming: 5 bases; J trimming: 8 bases; junction bases outside the gene matches: 7.

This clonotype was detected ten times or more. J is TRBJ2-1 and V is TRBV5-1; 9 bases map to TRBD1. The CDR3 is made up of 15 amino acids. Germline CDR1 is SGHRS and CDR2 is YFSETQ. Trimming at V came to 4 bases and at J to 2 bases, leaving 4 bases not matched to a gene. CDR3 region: CASSTGQGTYNEQFF. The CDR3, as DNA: TGCGCCAGCAGCACCGGACAGGGGACCTACAATGAGCAGTTCTTC.

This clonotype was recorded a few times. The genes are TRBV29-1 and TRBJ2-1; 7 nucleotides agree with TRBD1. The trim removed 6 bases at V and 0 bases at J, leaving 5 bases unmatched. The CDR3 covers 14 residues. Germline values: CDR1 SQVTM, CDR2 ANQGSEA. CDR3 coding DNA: TGCAGCGTCGTACGGGACAGCTCCTACAATGAGCAGTTCTTC. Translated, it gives CSVVRDSSYNEQFF.

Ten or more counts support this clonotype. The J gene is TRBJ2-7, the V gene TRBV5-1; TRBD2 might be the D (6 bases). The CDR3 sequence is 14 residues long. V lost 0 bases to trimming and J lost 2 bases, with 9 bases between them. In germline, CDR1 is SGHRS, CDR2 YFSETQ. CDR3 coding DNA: TGCGCCAGCAGCTTGGGACTAGGACCCTACGAGCAGTACTTC. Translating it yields CASSLGLGPYEQYF.

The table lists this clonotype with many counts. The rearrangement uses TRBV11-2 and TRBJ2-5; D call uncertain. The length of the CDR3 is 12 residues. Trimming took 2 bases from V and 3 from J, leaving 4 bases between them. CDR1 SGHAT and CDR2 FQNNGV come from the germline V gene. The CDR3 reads CASSLQKETQYF. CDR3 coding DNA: TGTGCCAGCAGCTTACAGAAAGAGACCCAGTACTTC.

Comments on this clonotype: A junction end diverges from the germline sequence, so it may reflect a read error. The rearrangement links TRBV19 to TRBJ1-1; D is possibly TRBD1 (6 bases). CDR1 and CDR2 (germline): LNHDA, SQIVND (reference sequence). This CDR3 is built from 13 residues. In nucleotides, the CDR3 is TGTGCCAGTAGTACACAGGGTAACACTGAAGTTTTCTTT. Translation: CASSTQGNTEVFF.

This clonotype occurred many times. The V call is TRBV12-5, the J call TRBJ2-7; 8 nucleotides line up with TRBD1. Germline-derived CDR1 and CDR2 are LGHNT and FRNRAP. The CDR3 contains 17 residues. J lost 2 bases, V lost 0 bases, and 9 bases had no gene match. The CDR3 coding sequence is TGTGCTAGTGGTTTGGTCCCTCGACAGGGGAAAGCCTACGAGCAGTACTTC. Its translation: CASGLVPRQGKAYEQYF.

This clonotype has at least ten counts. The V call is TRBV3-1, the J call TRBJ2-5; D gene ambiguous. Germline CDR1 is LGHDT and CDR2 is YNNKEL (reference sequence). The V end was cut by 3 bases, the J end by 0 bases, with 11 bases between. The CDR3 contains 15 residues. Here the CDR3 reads CASSHPSTYQETQYF. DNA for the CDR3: TGTGCCAGCAGCCATCCCTCCACGTACCAAGAGACCCAGTACTTC.

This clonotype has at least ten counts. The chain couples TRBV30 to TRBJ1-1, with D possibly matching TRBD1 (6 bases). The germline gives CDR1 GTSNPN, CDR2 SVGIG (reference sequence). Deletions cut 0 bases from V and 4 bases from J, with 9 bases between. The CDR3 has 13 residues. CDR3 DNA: TGTGCCTGGAGTGTAGACAGGAGCACTGAAGCTTTCTTT. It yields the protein CAWSVDRSTEAFF. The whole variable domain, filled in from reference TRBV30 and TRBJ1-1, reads SQTIHQWPATLVQPVGSPLSLECTVEGTSNPNLYWYRQAAGRGLQLLFYSVGIGQISSEVPQNLSASRPQDRQFILSSKKLLLSDSGFYLCAWSVDRSTEAFFGQGTRLTVV.

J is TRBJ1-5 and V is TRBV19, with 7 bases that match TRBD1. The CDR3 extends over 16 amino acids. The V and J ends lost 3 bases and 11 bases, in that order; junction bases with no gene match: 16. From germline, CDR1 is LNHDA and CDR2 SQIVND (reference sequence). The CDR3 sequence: CASSMTPTGQLSSQHF. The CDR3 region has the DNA TGTGCCAGTAGTATGACCCCGACAGGGCAATTATCGTCCCAGCATTTT.

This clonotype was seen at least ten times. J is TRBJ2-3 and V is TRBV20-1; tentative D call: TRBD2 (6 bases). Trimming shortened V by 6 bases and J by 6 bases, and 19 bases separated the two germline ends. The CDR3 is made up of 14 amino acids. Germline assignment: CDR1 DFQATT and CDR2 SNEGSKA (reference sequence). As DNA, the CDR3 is TGCAGTGCCGAGGGCGGGACGACGCGGGATACGCAGTATTTT. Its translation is CSAEGGTTRDTQYF.

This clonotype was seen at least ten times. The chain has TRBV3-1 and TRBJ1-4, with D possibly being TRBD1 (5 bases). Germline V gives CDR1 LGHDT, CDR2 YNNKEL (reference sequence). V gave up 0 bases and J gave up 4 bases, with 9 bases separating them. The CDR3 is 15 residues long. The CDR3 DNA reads TGTGCCAGCAGCCAAGAGGGGACGGGTAATGAAAAACTGTTTTTT. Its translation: CASSQEGTGNEKLFF.